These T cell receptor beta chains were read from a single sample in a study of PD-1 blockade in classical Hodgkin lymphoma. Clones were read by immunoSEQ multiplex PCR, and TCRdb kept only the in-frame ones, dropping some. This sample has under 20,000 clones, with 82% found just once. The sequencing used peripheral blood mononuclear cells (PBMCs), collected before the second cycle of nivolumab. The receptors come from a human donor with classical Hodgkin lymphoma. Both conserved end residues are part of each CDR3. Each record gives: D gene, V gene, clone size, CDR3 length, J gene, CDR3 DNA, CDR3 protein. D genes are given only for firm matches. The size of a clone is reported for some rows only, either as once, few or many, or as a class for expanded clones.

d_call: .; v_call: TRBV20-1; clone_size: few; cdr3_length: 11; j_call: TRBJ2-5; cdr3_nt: TGCGTCGGAGAACACCAAGAGACCCAGTACTTC; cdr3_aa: CVGEHQETQYF
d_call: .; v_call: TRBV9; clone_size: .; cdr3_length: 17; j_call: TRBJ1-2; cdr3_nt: TGTGCCAGCAGCGTAGAGGAAGGGTCGGACTACTACTATGGCTACACCTTC; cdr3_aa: CASSVEEGSDYYYGYTF
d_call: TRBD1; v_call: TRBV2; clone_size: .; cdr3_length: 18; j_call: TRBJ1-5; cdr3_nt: TGTGCCAGCAGTGACGGGACAGGGAATTTATATAGCAATCAGCCCCAGCATTTT; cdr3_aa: CASSDGTGNLYSNQPQHF
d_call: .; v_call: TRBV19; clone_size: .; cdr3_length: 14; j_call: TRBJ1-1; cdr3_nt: TGTGCCAGTAGTATTGGGCAGGGCGCACAAGGAGCTTTCTTT; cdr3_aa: CASSIGQGAQGAFF
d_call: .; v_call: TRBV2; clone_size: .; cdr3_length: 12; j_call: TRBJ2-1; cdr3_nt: TGTGCCAGCAGTAGATCTAGCATTGAGCAGTTCTTC; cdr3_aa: CASSRSSIEQFF
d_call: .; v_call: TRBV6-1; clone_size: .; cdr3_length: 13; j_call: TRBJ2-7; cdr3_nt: TGTGCCAGCAGGGAGACAGGTCGGTACGAGCAGTACTTC; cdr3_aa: CASRETGRYEQYF
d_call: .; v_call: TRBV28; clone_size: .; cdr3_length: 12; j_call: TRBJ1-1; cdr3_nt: TGTGCCAGCATAGACACGAACACTGAAGCTTTCTTT; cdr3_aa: CASIDTNTEAFF
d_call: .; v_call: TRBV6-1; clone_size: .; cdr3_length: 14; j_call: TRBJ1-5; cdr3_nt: TGTGCCAGCAGTGAAGAAGTTGCGGGAATTCCCCAGCATTTT; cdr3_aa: CASSEEVAGIPQHF
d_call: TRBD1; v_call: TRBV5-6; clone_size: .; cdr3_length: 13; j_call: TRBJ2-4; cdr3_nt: TGTGCCAGCAGCTTAGTTGACAGGGTGTATCAGGACTTC; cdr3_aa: CASSLVDRVYQDF
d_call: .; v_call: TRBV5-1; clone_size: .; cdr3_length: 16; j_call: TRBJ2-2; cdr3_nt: TGCGCCAGCAGCTTGTCCGTGGGAGTTCTTTCCGGGGAGCTGTTTTTT; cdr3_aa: CASSLSVGVLSGELFF
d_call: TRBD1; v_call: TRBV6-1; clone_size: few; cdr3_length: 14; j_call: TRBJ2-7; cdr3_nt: TGTGCCAGCAGAGCCGGGACAGACACCTACGAGCAGTACTTC; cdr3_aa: CASRAGTDTYEQYF
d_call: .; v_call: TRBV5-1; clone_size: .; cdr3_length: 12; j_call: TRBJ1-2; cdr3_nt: TGCGCCAGCAGCTTGAGGTCGGGGGGCTACACCTTC; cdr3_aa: CASSLRSGGYTF
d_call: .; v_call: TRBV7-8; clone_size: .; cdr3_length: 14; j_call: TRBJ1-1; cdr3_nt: TGTGCCAGCAGCGCGTACAGCCAATACACTGAAGCTTTCTTT; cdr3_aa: CASSAYSQYTEAFF
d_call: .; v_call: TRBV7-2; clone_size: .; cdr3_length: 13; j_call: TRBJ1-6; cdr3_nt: TGTGCCAGCAGCTCCACGACCGGGTCACCCCTCCACTTT; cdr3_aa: CASSSTTGSPLHF
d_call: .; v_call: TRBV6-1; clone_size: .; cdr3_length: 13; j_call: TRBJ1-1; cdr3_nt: TGTGCCAGCAGTTCGGACTTGAACACTGAAGCTTTCTTT; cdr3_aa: CASSSDLNTEAFF
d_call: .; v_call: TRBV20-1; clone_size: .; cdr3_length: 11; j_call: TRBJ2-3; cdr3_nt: TGCAGTGCTAGAGGGTCGGATACGCAGTATTTT; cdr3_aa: CSARGSDTQYF
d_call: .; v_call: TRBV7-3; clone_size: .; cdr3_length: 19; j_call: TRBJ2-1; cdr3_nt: TGTGCCAGCAGCTTCATACCCACCCCTCCGGGACTCAACTACAATGAGCAGTTCTTC; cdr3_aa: CASSFIPTPPGLNYNEQFF